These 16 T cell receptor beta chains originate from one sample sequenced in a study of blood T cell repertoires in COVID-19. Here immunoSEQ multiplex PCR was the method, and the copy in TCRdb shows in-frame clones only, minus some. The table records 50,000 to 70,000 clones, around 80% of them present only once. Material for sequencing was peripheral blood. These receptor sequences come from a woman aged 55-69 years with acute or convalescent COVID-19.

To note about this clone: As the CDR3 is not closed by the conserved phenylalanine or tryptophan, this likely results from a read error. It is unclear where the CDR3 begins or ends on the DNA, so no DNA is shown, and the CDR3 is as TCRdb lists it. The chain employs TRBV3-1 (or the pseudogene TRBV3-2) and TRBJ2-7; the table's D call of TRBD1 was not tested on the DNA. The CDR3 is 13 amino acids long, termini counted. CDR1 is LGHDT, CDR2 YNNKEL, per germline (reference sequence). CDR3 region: CASSQSRTALFRL.

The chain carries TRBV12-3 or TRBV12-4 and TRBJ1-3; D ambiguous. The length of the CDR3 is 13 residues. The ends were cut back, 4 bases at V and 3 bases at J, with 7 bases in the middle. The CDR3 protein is CASSSVIGNTIYF. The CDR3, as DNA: TGTGCCAGCAGTTCCGTTATTGGAAACACCATATATTTT.

CDR3: CASSIEGVNTEAFF. As DNA, the CDR3 is TGTGCCAGTAGTATAGAGGGCGTGAACACTGAAGCTTTCTTT. This chain joins TRBV19 and TRBJ1-1; no definite D call. CDR3 length: 14 amino acids. In germline, CDR1 is LNHDA, CDR2 SQIVND (reference sequence). The V gene lost 0 bases and the J gene lost 0 bases, with 5 bases spanning the gap.

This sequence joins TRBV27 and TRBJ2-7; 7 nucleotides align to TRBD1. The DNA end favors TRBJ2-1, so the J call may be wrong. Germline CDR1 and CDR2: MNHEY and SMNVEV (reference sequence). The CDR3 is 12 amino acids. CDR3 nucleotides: TGTGCCAGCAGTTCAAACGGACAGGTTCAGTTCTTC. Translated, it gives CASSSNGQVQFF.

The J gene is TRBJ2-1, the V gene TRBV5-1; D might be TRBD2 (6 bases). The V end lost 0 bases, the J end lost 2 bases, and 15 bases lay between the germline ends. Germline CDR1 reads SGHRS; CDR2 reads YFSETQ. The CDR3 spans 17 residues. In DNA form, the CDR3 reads TGCGCCAGCAGCTTGGGAGGTACTAGCTCGGCCTACAATGAGCAGTTCTTC. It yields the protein CASSLGGTSSAYNEQFF.

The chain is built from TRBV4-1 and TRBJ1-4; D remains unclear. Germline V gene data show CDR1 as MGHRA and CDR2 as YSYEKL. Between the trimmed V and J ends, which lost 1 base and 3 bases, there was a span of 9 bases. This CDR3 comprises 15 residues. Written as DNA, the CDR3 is TGCGCCAGCAGCCAAGGAGGGAGGGCTAATGAAAAACTGTTTTTT. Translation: CASSQGGRANEKLFF.

This CDR3 is CASSSGGGNIPEAFF. Here the CDR3 DNA reads TGCGCCAGCAGCTCGGGCGGAGGGAATATACCTGAAGCTTTCTTT. The chain couples TRBV5-1 to TRBJ1-1; D is unclear. The V and J ends lost 3 bases and 6 bases respectively, with 18 bases between them. Germline CDR1 is SGHRS and CDR2 is YFSETQ. The CDR3 sequence is 15 residues long.

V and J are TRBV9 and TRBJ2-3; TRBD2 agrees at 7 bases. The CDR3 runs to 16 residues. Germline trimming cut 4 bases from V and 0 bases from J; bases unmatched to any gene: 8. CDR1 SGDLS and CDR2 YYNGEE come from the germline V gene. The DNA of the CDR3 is TGTGCCAGCAGCCGGGGGAGGGCGCCTAGCACAGATACGCAGTATTTT. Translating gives CASSRGRAPSTDTQYF.

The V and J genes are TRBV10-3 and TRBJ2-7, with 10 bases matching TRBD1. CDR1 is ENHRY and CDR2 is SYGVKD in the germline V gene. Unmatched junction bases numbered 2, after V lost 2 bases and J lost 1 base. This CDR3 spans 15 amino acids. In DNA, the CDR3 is TGTGCCATCAGTGAGCCGGGACAGGGGTCCTACGAGCAGTACTTC. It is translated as CAISEPGQGSYEQYF.

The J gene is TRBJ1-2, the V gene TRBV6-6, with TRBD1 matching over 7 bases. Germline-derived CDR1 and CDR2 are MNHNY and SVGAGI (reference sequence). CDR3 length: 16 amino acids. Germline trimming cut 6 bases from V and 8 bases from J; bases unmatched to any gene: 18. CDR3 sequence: CASSSDRVPSVGGYTF. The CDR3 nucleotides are TGTGCCAGCAGCTCCGACAGGGTCCCGTCCGTGGGCGGCTACACCTTC.

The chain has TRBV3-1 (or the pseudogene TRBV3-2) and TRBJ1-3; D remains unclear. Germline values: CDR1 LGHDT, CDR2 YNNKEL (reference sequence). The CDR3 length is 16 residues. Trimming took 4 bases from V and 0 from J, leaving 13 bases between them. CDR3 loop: CASSPPGGGSGNTIYF. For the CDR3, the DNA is TGTGCCAGCAGCCCCCCCGGAGGCGGCTCTGGAAACACCATATATTTT.

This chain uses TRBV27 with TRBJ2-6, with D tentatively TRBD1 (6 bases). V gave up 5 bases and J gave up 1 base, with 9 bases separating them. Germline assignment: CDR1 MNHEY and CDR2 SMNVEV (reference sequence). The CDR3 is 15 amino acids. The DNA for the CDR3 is TGTGCCAGCAGTACGACAGGTTCTGGGGCCAACGTCCTGACTTTC. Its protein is CASSTTGSGANVLTF.

CDR3 DNA sequence: TGTGCCAGCAGTCTCGGGACAGGGGGAGGCGAGCAGTACTTC. This sequence encodes CASSLGTGGGEQYF. The chain couples TRBV6-5 to TRBJ2-7; 11 bases are shared with TRBD1. This CDR3 has 14 amino acids. Germline loops: CDR1 MNHEY, CDR2 SVGAGI. Trimming took 5 bases from V and 6 from J; bases not matched to a gene: 6.

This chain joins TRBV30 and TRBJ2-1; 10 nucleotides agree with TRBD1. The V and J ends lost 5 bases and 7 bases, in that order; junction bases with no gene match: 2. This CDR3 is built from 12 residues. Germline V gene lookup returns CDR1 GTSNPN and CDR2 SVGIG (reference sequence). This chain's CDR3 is CAWGQGENEQFF. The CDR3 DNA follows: TGTGCCTGGGGACAGGGGGAGAATGAGCAGTTCTTC.

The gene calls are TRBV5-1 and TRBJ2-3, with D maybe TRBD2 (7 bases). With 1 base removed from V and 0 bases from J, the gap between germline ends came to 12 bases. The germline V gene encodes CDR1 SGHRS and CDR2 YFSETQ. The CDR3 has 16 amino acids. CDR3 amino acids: CASSLIRGASTDTQYF. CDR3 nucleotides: TGCGCCAGCAGCTTGATCCGGGGGGCGAGCACAGATACGCAGTATTTT.

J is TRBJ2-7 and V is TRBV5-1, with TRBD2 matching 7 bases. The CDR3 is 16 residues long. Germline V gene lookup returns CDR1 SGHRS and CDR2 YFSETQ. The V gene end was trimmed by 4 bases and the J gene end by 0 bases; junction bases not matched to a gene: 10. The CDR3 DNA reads TGCGCCAGCAGCACGGGGGGACTTCCATTCTCCTACGAGCAGTACTTC. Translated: CASSTGGLPFSYEQYF.